This T cell receptor beta chain was sequenced in a study of blood T cell repertoires in COVID-19. In the authors' workflow: Reference gene primer amplification yielded estimated nucleated cell counts. TCRdb's table, derived via immunoSEQ multiplex PCR, lists solely in-frame clones and lacks some. V and J calls and clone size come straight from that table; D and trimming were deduced from the DNA. The sample has fewer than 30,000 clones, roughly 90% seen once. CDR3 length: 13 residues. Trimming took 1 base from V and 7 from J, leaving 11 bases between them. The material sequenced was peripheral blood. The chain employs TRBV12-3 or TRBV12-4 and TRBJ2-7; D unclear. The clonotype was recovered from a human donor in a cohort sampled during active COVID-19. CDR3 region: CASSLDPPEEQYF. The DNA for the CDR3 is TGTGCCAGCAGTTTAGATCCGCCTGAGGAGCAGTACTTC.